This section outlines one T cell receptor beta chain sequence together with its context. The germline V and J ends were trimmed by 6 bases and 4 bases, with 12 bases remaining between them. Germline V gene sequence: CDR1 SGHVS, CDR2 FQNEAQ. The CDR3 covers 14 residues. The repertoire was sequenced with immunoSEQ multiplex PCR; TCRdb's copy has only in-frame clones and lacks some. The table includes 250,000 to 300,000 clones, roughly 93% detected once. The data originate from a study of blood T cell repertoires in COVID-19. The chain uses TRBV7-8 and TRBJ2-2, with D perhaps TRBD2 (6 bases). Sequencing was performed on PBMCs or T cells enriched from blood (not recorded which). The clonotype was recovered from a middle-aged woman with acute COVID-19. The CDR3 sequence is CASSRGGATGELFF. CDR3 in DNA: TGTGCCAGCAGTCGAGGCGGGGCCACCGGGGAGCTGTTTTTT.